The 6 T cell receptor beta chains reported below all come from one sample, sequenced in a study of CD8 T cells in ankylosing spondylitis. TCRdb re-derived calls from the 5' RACE reads in MiXCR, one entry per CDR3 protein. The sample has about 27,000 distinct CDR3 sequences; 7.9% are singletons. Material for sequencing was blood. All receptors come from a male donor with ankylosing spondylitis or in good health (not recorded which).

Only a few counts were recorded for this clonotype. CDR3 bases: TGTGCCAGCAGTTTCGGCGGGGGGAACACCGGGGAGCTGTTTTTT. The encoded protein is CASSFGGGNTGELFF. This sequence joins TRBV12-3 or TRBV12-4 and TRBJ2-2; TRBD2 aligns across 7 bases. J gave up 1 base and V 3 bases, and 2 bases lay outside the gene matches. The CDR3 spans 15 residues.

This clonotype has ten or more counts. The rearrangement links TRBV10-3 to TRBJ2-2; D is uncertain. The V end was cut by 8 bases, the J end by 2 bases, with 9 bases between. The CDR3 sequence is 13 residues long. Germline loops: CDR1 ENHRY, CDR2 SYGVKD. Written as DNA, the CDR3 is TGTGCCATCTCGATCGGTAACACCGGGGAGCTGTTTTTT. Its protein product is CAISIGNTGELFF.

This clonotype was counted between two and nine times. The chain employs TRBV4-2 and TRBJ2-3; 7 bases are a match to TRBD2. V dropped 1 base and J dropped 0; count of bases not matched to a gene: 1. CDR1 and CDR2 from the germline V gene are LGHNA and YNFKEQ. The CDR3 sequence is 15 residues long. The CDR3: CASSQGGGSTDTQYF. The CDR3 DNA reads as TGTGCCAGCAGCCAAGGGGGGGGGAGCACAGATACGCAGTATTTT.

This sequence joins TRBV6-4 and TRBJ1-5; no definite D call. Germline CDR1 is MRHNA and CDR2 is SNTAGT. Trimming stripped 5 bases from V and 3 bases from J, with 8 bases between. The CDR3 runs to 13 residues. The CDR3 sequence: CASSPEVNQPQHF. The CDR3 region has the DNA TGTGCCAGCAGTCCCGAGGTCAATCAGCCCCAGCATTTT.

This clonotype has ten or more counts. The genes are TRBV13 and TRBJ2-2, with D perhaps TRBD2 (6 bases). V was cut by 5 bases and J by 2 bases, with 12 bases left in between. The CDR3 loop spans 15 amino acids. Germline CDR1 reads PRHDT; CDR2 reads FYEKMQ (reference sequence). The CDR3 sequence is CASSTGTGNTGELFF. CDR3 sequence (DNA): TGTGCCAGCAGCACCGGGACTGGTAACACCGGGGAGCTGTTTTTT.

At least ten counts were recorded for this clonotype. V gene TRBV12-3 or TRBV12-4 combines with J gene TRBJ1-1; D gene uncertain. This CDR3 comprises 15 residues. Between the trimmed V and J ends, which lost 6 bases and 4 bases, there was a span of 18 bases. This CDR3 reads CASRADPEVGTEAFF. CDR3 nucleotides: TGTGCCAGCAGGGCCGACCCTGAGGTGGGCACTGAAGCTTTCTTT.